Each of the 15 T cell receptor beta chains below was sequenced from the same sample in a study of T cell changes during pregnancy in multiple sclerosis. Only in-frame clones appear in the TCRdb table, and some are missing; sequencing was by immunoSEQ multiplex PCR. The sample has around 100,000 clones, 80% to 95% seen once. The material sequenced was peripheral blood, taken in the third trimester of pregnancy. The receptors originated from a female donor with multiple sclerosis, enrolled in a pregnancy study.

The chain links TRBV5-4 to TRBJ2-4; tentatively, D is TRBD2 (5 bases). Germline CDR1 reads SGHNT; CDR2 reads YYREEE (reference sequence). This CDR3 contains 15 residues. Trimming took 0 bases from V and 2 from J, leaving 9 bases between them. The DNA of the CDR3 is TGTGCCAGCAGCTTGGACGGGAAGTCCAAAAACATTCAGTACTTC. Amino acid sequence: CASSLDGKSKNIQYF. Together with reference TRBV5-4 and TRBJ2-4, the CDR3 gives the full variable domain: ETGVTQSPTHLIKTRGQQVTLRCSSQSGHNTVSWYQQALGQGPQFIFQYYREEENGRGNFPPRFSGLQFPNYSSELNVNALELDDSALYLCASSLDGKSKNIQYFGAGTRLSVL.

This clone was recorded only once. This chain connects TRBV28 to TRBJ1-3; D not resolved. The CDR3 extends over 16 amino acids. Germline values: CDR1 MDHEN, CDR2 SYDVKM. V gave up 7 bases and J gave up 0 bases, with 16 bases separating them. The DNA of the CDR3 is TGTGCCAGCACCCTAGGTGCCCGCAGCTCTGGAAACACCATATATTTT. It yields the protein CASTLGARSSGNTIYF. The variable domain in full, completed from reference TRBV28 and TRBJ1-3, reads DVKVTQSSRYLVKRTGEKVFLECVQDMDHENMFWYRQDPGLGLRLIYFSYDVKMKEKGDIPEGYSVSREKKERFSLILESASTNQTSMYLCASTLGARSSGNTIYFGEGSWLTVV.

V usage is TRBV5-1 and J usage is TRBJ1-1; D possibly corresponds to TRBD1 (6 bases). Trimming stripped 3 bases from V and 1 base from J, with 16 bases between. Germline-derived CDR1 and CDR2 are SGHRS and YFSETQ. The length of the CDR3 is 16 residues. CDR3 nucleotides: TGCGCCAGCAGCTCGTTCCAGGGAGGGGGGAACACTGAAGCTTTCTTT. Translation: CASSSFQGGGNTEAFF.

For the CDR3, the DNA is TGTGCCAGCAGTTACGACAGGCGAAACTATGGCTACACCTTC. Translating it yields CASSYDRRNYGYTF. This rearrangement joins TRBV6-5 to TRBJ1-2, with D maybe TRBD1 (6 bases). Trimming cost V 2 bases and J 2 bases, with 9 bases left between them. This CDR3 is 14 amino acids long. Germline assignment: CDR1 MNHEY and CDR2 SVGAGI.

The chain joins TRBV5-5 to TRBJ2-7; D may be TRBD1 (6 bases). Per germline, CDR1 SGHKS and CDR2 YYEKEE (reference sequence). This CDR3 has 13 amino acids. V lost 3 bases to trimming and J lost 7 bases, with 14 bases between them. CDR3 coding DNA: TGTGCCAGCAGCTCGAACAGGGTTCGGGAGCAGTACTTC. This gives the protein CASSSNRVREQYF. Filled out from reference TRBV5-5 and TRBJ2-7, the complete variable domain reads DAGVTQSPTHLIKTRGQQVTLRCSPISGHKSVSWYQQVLGQGPQFIFQYYEKEERGRGNFPDRFSARQFPNYSSELNVNALLLGDSALYLCASSSNRVREQYFGPGTRLTVT.

The J gene is TRBJ2-1, the V gene TRBV5-1, with 11 bases matching TRBD2. Looked up from germline, CDR1 is SGHRS and CDR2 is YFSETQ. The CDR3 sequence is 17 residues long. V dropped 0 bases and J dropped 6; count of bases not matched to a gene: 8. CDR3 sequence reads: CASSLATSGGTLNEQFF. The DNA for the CDR3 is TGCGCCAGCAGCTTGGCCACTAGCGGGGGAACCCTCAATGAGCAGTTCTTC.

The chain has TRBV6-1 and TRBJ2-7; 8 bases match TRBD2. The V segment lost 2 bases and the J segment 3 bases; nucleotides outside the gene matches: 12. Germline assignment: CDR1 MNHNS and CDR2 SASEGT. The CDR3 has 17 residues. This CDR3 reads CASSELGGGRKSYEQYF. The CDR3 DNA reads TGTGCCAGCAGTGAATTGGGGGGCGGGAGGAAGAGCTACGAGCAGTACTTC.

The V gene is TRBV27, the J gene TRBJ2-1; 7 nucleotides match TRBD1. CDR1 MNHEY and CDR2 SMNVEV come from the germline V gene (reference sequence). After removal of 2 bases from V and 9 bases from J, the junction contained 4 bases not matched to a gene. This CDR3 region has 13 residues. For the CDR3, the DNA is TGTGCCAGCAGTTTAGGACAGGCCATTGAGCAGTTCTTC. Its translation is CASSLGQAIEQFF.

V usage is TRBV29-1 and J usage is TRBJ1-1, with D possibly TRBD1 on 5 matching bases. Germline V gives CDR1 SQVTM, CDR2 ANQGSEA. V dropped 3 bases and J dropped 5 bases, with 10 bases sitting between them. This CDR3 has 12 residues. The CDR3: CSVEAGGTEAFF. The CDR3 coding sequence is TGCAGCGTTGAGGCCGGGGGGACTGAAGCTTTCTTT.

This clone was detected only once. The chain recombines TRBV2 with TRBJ2-5; TRBD2 aligns across 13 bases. Looked up from germline, CDR1 is SNHLY and CDR2 is FYNNEI. The CDR3 is 16 amino acids. The junction had 12 bases not matched to a gene; V was cut back by 6 bases and J by 8 bases. As DNA, the CDR3 is TGTGCCAGCAGCTCCGGACTAGCGGGAGTAGGGGAAACCCAGTACTTC. The encoded protein is CASSSGLAGVGETQYF.

V gene TRBV28 combines with J gene TRBJ1-1; D is undetermined. Trimming cost V 3 bases and J 5 bases, with 4 bases left between them. Per germline, CDR1 MDHEN and CDR2 SYDVKM. CDR3 length: 11 residues. CDR3 nucleotides: TGTGCCAGCAGTTTCTTTACTGAAGCTTTCTTT. This gives the protein CASSFFTEAFF.

The rearrangement links TRBV15 to TRBJ2-7; TRBD2 agrees at 12 bases. The CDR3 runs 17 residues. Germline loops: CDR1 LNHNV, CDR2 YYDKDF (reference sequence). V was clipped by 4 bases and J by 1 base; unmatched bases: 8. The DNA of the CDR3 is TGTGCCACCAGCAACCACTTGGGACTAGCGGGTTCCTACGAGCAGTACTTC. Protein: CATSNHLGLAGSYEQYF.

The chain combines TRBV5-4 with TRBJ1-3; D possibly corresponds to TRBD1 (5 bases). Germline CDR1 and CDR2: SGHNT and YYREEE (reference sequence). The CDR3 has 16 residues. Deletions cut 2 bases from V and 0 bases from J, with 12 bases between. The DNA for the CDR3 is TGTGCCAGCAGCTTTGGGGCCGCTTCCTCTGGAAACACCATATATTTT. Translation: CASSFGAASSGNTIYF.

The rearrangement uses TRBV2 and TRBJ2-5; 15 bases are a match to TRBD2. CDR1 and CDR2 (germline): SNHLY, FYNNEI. The CDR3 length is 16 residues. V was clipped by 6 bases and J by 5 bases; unmatched bases: 7. The CDR3 is CASRRTSGRVGETQYF. The CDR3 DNA follows: TGTGCCAGCAGGCGGACTAGCGGGAGGGTTGGGGAGACCCAGTACTTC.

In its sample, this clone was seen a few times. The CDR3 spells CASSTGTGVVGYTF. CDR3 sequence (DNA): TGTGCCAGCAGTACCGGGACAGGGGTAGTCGGCTACACCTTC. The chain couples TRBV5-4 to TRBJ1-2; TRBD1 aligns across 10 bases. CDR1 is SGHNT and CDR2 is YYREEE in the germline V gene (reference sequence). J gave up 8 bases and V 5 bases, and 9 bases lay outside the gene matches. This CDR3 region has 14 residues.